Reported below is one T cell receptor beta chain. Antigen specificity is unknown. The record originates from a study of shared clonotypes between healthy human individuals. Findings and limits, study-wide: All-four-donor shared clonotypes had higher generation probabilities than non-shared clonotypes did.

Assay used: immunoSEQ multiplex PCR; TCRdb lists only in-frame clones, some missing. The sample has about 95,000 clones; under 70% are singletons. Combining CD45RO+ cells with CCR7-negative CD45RA+ TemRA cells gave CD8 memory. In germline, CDR1 is KGHSH, CDR2 LQKENI. Trimming cost V 3 bases and J 7 bases, with 18 bases left between them. This CDR3 has 15 amino acids. The chain links TRBV18 to TRBJ1-2; D uncertain. What was sequenced was memory CD8+ T cells sorted from blood. Subset denoted: CD45RO+ cells pooled with CCR7-negative TemRA cells. This TCR derives from a man aged 25-40 years in good health. The CDR3 spells CASSPTADGEGGYTF. As DNA, the CDR3 is TGTGCCAGCTCACCCACGGCGGATGGGGAAGGTGGCTACACCTTC.